These 24 T cell receptor beta chains were sequenced from one sample in a study of blood T cell repertoires in COVID-19. Assay used: immunoSEQ multiplex PCR; TCRdb lists only in-frame clones, some missing. The table shows roughly 180,000 clones, with around four fifths occurring only once. The specimen was peripheral blood. These receptors all stem from a woman in her thirties or forties with COVID-19, enrolled during active disease.

This chain joins TRBV2 and TRBJ1-1, with D maybe TRBD1 (5 bases). Trimming left V 5 bases short and J 5 bases short, with 21 bases between. CDR3 length equals 16 residues. Germline V gives CDR1 SNHLY, CDR2 FYNNEI. The CDR3 DNA reads as TGTGCCAGCAGTCGTGACAGCGTTAAAATGGGAACTGAAGCTTTCTTT. Translated, it gives CASSRDSVKMGTEAFF. The whole variable domain, filled in from reference TRBV2 and TRBJ1-1, reads EPEVTQTPSHQVTQMGQEVILRCVPISNHLYFYWYRQILGQKVEFLVSFYNNEISEKSEIFDDQFSVERPDGSNFTLKIRSTKLEDSAMYFCASSRDSVKMGTEAFFGQGTRLTVV.

This clone occurred a few times. This chain joins TRBV24-1 and TRBJ2-2; 10 bases are shared with TRBD1. Germline V lookup: CDR1 KGHDR, CDR2 SFDVKD. Germline trimming cut 0 bases from V and 3 bases from J; bases unmatched to any gene: 0. This CDR3 spans 16 amino acids. The CDR3 nucleotides read TGTGCCACCAGTGATTTGGGACAGGGGGACACCGGGGAGCTGTTTTTT. Its translation: CATSDLGQGDTGELFF.

The V gene is TRBV5-1, the J gene TRBJ2-7, with D perhaps TRBD2 (5 bases). CDR3 length equals 19 residues. Trimming took off 0 bases at V and 1 base at J, with 23 bases between the two ends. CDR1 SGHRS and CDR2 YFSETQ come from the germline V gene. Here the CDR3 reads CASSLVSGRGNSSSYEQYF. CDR3 DNA sequence: TGCGCCAGCAGCTTGGTATCGGGGAGAGGGAACAGTTCGTCCTACGAGCAGTACTTC.

The rearrangement joins TRBV27 to TRBJ2-1; TRBD2 is a possible D gene (6 bases). The length of the CDR3 is 14 residues. CDR1 and CDR2 from the germline V gene are MNHEY and SMNVEV (reference sequence). The V end lost 2 bases, the J end lost 4 bases, and 9 bases lay between the germline ends. The DNA for the CDR3 is TGTGCCAGCAGTTTACGACTAGGGTACAATGAGCAGTTCTTC. Its protein is CASSLRLGYNEQFF.

The genes are TRBV2 and TRBJ2-5, with 11 bases that match TRBD2. After removal of 4 bases from V and 7 bases from J, the junction contained 8 bases not matched to a gene. Germline values: CDR1 SNHLY, CDR2 FYNNEI. The CDR3 has 15 residues. CDR3 residues: CASSATSGGAGTQYF. The CDR3 DNA reads as TGTGCCAGCAGTGCAACTAGCGGGGGTGCGGGGACCCAGTACTTC. Based on the CDR3 plus reference TRBV2 and TRBJ2-5, the full variable domain is EPEVTQTPSHQVTQMGQEVILRCVPISNHLYFYWYRQILGQKVEFLVSFYNNEISEKSEIFDDQFSVERPDGSNFTLKIRSTKLEDSAMYFCASSATSGGAGTQYFGPGTRLLVL.

V and J are TRBV6-5 and TRBJ1-2; TRBD1 agrees at 10 bases. Germline CDR1 and CDR2: MNHEY and SVGAGI. This CDR3 comprises 13 residues. Germline trimming cut 6 bases from V and 5 bases from J; bases unmatched to any gene: 3. The CDR3 loop is CASSRDRGYGYTF. CDR3 bases: TGTGCCAGCAGCCGGGACAGGGGTTATGGCTACACCTTC.

The rearrangement joins TRBV6-5 to TRBJ2-5, with 8 bases that match TRBD1. The CDR3 covers 15 residues. V trimming: 4 bases; J trimming: 5 bases; junction bases outside the gene matches: 9. CDR1 MNHEY and CDR2 SVGAGI come from the germline V gene. CDR3 in DNA: TGTGCCAGCAGTTCTGAAACAGGGGGTCGGGAGACCCAGTACTTC. As protein: CASSSETGGRETQYF.

V and J are TRBV27 and TRBJ1-2; TRBD1 matches at 8 bases. The CDR3 totals 14 residues. The germline CDR1 and CDR2 sequences are MNHEY and SMNVEV (reference sequence). V dropped 6 bases and J dropped 4; count of bases not matched to a gene: 7. The CDR3 loop is CASRGQANRYGYTF. CDR3 nucleotide sequence: TGTGCCAGCAGGGGACAGGCCAACCGCTATGGCTACACCTTC.

This clone was found a few times. The V call is TRBV2, the J call TRBJ2-3; D ambiguous. The V and J ends lost 6 bases and 4 bases respectively, with 11 bases between them. Germline loops: CDR1 SNHLY, CDR2 FYNNEI. The CDR3 sequence is 13 residues long. CDR3 DNA: TGTGCCAGCAGCACTTTCCCCGCAGATACGCAGTATTTT. Translating it yields CASSTFPADTQYF. Full variable domain (outside the CDR3, taken from reference TRBV2 and TRBJ2-3): EPEVTQTPSHQVTQMGQEVILRCVPISNHLYFYWYRQILGQKVEFLVSFYNNEISEKSEIFDDQFSVERPDGSNFTLKIRSTKLEDSAMYFCASSTFPADTQYFGPGTRLTVL.

The chain uses TRBV7-2 and TRBJ1-5; D is unclear. V was cut by 3 bases and J by 6 bases, with 18 bases left in between. Germline V lookup: CDR1 SGHTA, CDR2 FQGNSA. This CDR3 spans 16 amino acids. The CDR3 bases are TGTGCCAGCAGCTTCGGCTGGCAGGTGGAGGTTCAGCCCCAGCATTTT. Its protein product is CASSFGWQVEVQPQHF. Full variable domain (missing parts from reference TRBV7-2 and TRBJ1-5): GAGVSQSPSNKVTEKGKDVELRCDPISGHTALYWYRQSLGQGLEFLIYFQGNSAPDKSGLPSDRFSAERTGGSVSTLTIQRTQQEDSAVYLCASSFGWQVEVQPQHFGDGTRLSIL.

In its sample, this clone was seen a few times. The chain uses TRBV27 and TRBJ1-4, with D possibly being TRBD1 (5 bases). Trimming removed 1 base at V and 6 bases at J, with 21 bases between. Germline lookup yields CDR1 MNHEY and CDR2 SMNVEV (reference sequence). The CDR3 consists of 18 residues. The CDR3 DNA sequence: TGTGCCAGCAGTTTATTAGGGCGGATGGGGGGTGATGATGAAAAACTGTTTTTT. Translating gives CASSLLGRMGGDDEKLFF.

This chain links TRBV6-1 with TRBJ2-7; D gene unclear. The germline gives CDR1 MNHNS, CDR2 SASEGT. The V gene lost 1 base and the J gene lost 5 bases, with 15 bases spanning the gap. There are 15 residues in the CDR3. CDR3 loop: CASSEVAGSMNEQYF. The CDR3 DNA reads as TGTGCCAGCAGTGAAGTGGCAGGTTCCATGAACGAGCAGTACTTC.

V and J are TRBV9 and TRBJ1-3; D is unresolved. This CDR3 contains 16 residues. Germline-derived CDR1 and CDR2 are SGDLS and YYNGEE. Trimming took 0 bases from V and 0 from J, leaving 10 bases between them. In DNA form, the CDR3 reads TGTGCCAGCAGCGTAGGAGGGCATAACTCTGGAAACACCATATATTTT. Its translation: CASSVGGHNSGNTIYF.

This chain joins TRBV2 and TRBJ1-5, with D tentatively TRBD1 (6 bases). Germline lookup yields CDR1 SNHLY and CDR2 FYNNEI. This CDR3 spans 13 amino acids. V lost 4 bases to trimming and J lost 6 bases, with 10 bases between them. The CDR3 loop reads CASSVVGGQPQHF. CDR3 nucleotides: TGTGCCAGCAGTGTAGTAGGGGGTCAGCCCCAGCATTTT.

The chain carries TRBV5-1 and TRBJ1-3, with TRBD1 as a possible D gene (6 bases). The CDR3 length is 15 residues. Germline V CDR1 and CDR2: SGHRS, YFSETQ. V shed 6 bases and J shed 4 bases, with 17 bases lying between them. The CDR3 spells CASTTYGGQGNTIYF. The CDR3 DNA is TGCGCCAGCACGACTTACGGGGGGCAAGGAAACACCATATATTTT. The entire variable domain, with the rest obtained from reference TRBV5-1 and TRBJ1-3, is as follows: KAGVTQTPRYLIKTRGQQVTLSCSPISGHRSVSWYQQTPGQGLQFLFEYFSETQRNKGNFPGRFSGRQFSNSRSEMNVSTLELGDSALYLCASTTYGGQGNTIYFGEGSWLTVV.

The rearrangement links TRBV6-4 to TRBJ2-2; the match to TRBD2 covers 10 bases. Germline loops: CDR1 MRHNA, CDR2 SNTAGT. The CDR3 is 15 amino acids. Unmatched junction bases numbered 0, after V lost 2 bases and J lost 3 bases. This chain's CDR3 is CASSDGTSDTGELFF. CDR3 in DNA: TGTGCCAGCAGTGACGGGACTAGCGACACCGGGGAGCTGTTTTTT.

V and J are TRBV6-6 and TRBJ1-5; tentatively, D is TRBD1 (5 bases). V lost 1 base and J lost 5, with 12 bases in between. This CDR3 has 15 residues. Per germline, CDR1 MNHNY and CDR2 SVGAGI (reference sequence). This chain's CDR3 is CASSYWGGRDQPQHF. The CDR3 nucleotides read TGTGCCAGCAGTTACTGGGGCGGGAGGGATCAGCCCCAGCATTTT.

This chain uses TRBV3-1 (or the pseudogene TRBV3-2) with TRBJ2-1; D may be TRBD2 (6 bases). This CDR3 is 16 amino acids long. The V gene's germline CDR1 is LGHDT and CDR2 YNNKEL (reference sequence). V dropped 1 base and J dropped 11 bases, with 21 bases sitting between them. In nucleotides, the CDR3 is TGTGCCAGCAGCCAAGGATATGACTCTGGTGCGGGAAAGCAGTTCTTC. It codes for CASSQGYDSGAGKQFF.

The chain's CDR3 is CASSRGLAGEYTGELFF. The CDR3 nucleotides are TGTGCCAGTAGTAGAGGACTAGCGGGAGAATACACCGGGGAGCTGTTTTTT. The genes are TRBV19 and TRBJ2-2; the match to TRBD2 covers 13 bases. The CDR3 runs to 17 residues. Looked up from germline, CDR1 is LNHDA and CDR2 is SQIVND (reference sequence). V lost 4 bases, J lost 3 bases, and 5 bases stayed unmatched.

J is TRBJ2-7 and V is TRBV4-2; D gene unclear. The CDR3 length is 15 residues. Trimming cost V 4 bases and J 0 bases, with 13 bases left between them. The V gene's germline CDR1 is LGHNA and CDR2 YNFKEQ. CDR3 region: CASSPQALSSYEQYF. The CDR3, as DNA: TGTGCCAGCAGCCCCCAGGCGTTAAGCTCCTACGAGCAGTACTTC.

With regard to this clone: Other DNA sequences in this sample translate to the same CDR3. The chain combines TRBV5-1 with TRBJ1-3, with D possibly TRBD1 on 6 matching bases. The CDR3 runs to 16 residues. The germline V and J ends were trimmed by 0 bases and 0 bases, with 10 bases remaining between them. Germline values: CDR1 SGHRS, CDR2 YFSETQ. The DNA for the CDR3 is TGCGCCAGCAGCTTGGGCTACAGGGCCTCTGGAAACACCATATATTTT. It specifies CASSLGYRASGNTIYF.

V gene TRBV6-4 combines with J gene TRBJ2-1, with D tentatively TRBD2 (5 bases). This CDR3 contains 13 residues. Germline values: CDR1 MRHNA, CDR2 SNTAGT. V was pared by 2 bases and J by 10 bases, with 12 bases between. The CDR3 DNA reads TGTGCCAGCAGTGACGGCCTCAAGCGGGAGCAGTTCTTC. Amino acid sequence: CASSDGLKREQFF.

The V call is TRBV1, the J call TRBJ2-7; the table's TRBD2 call for D was not verified on the DNA. TRBV1 is classified as a pseudogene. The CDR3 runs 16 residues. The CDR3 DNA is TGCACCAGCAGCCAAGATCTAGCTGTGACCTCCTACGAGCAGTACTTC. Its protein product is CTSSQDLAVTSYEQYF.

The chain uses TRBV2 and TRBJ2-7, with 7 bases matching TRBD2. J gave up 0 bases and V 6 bases, and 8 bases lay outside the gene matches. The CDR3 contains 15 residues. Per germline, CDR1 SNHLY and CDR2 FYNNEI. CDR3 loop: CASRAGLLSSYEQYF. CDR3 nucleotides: TGTGCCAGCAGAGCGGGACTCCTAAGCTCCTACGAGCAGTACTTC.